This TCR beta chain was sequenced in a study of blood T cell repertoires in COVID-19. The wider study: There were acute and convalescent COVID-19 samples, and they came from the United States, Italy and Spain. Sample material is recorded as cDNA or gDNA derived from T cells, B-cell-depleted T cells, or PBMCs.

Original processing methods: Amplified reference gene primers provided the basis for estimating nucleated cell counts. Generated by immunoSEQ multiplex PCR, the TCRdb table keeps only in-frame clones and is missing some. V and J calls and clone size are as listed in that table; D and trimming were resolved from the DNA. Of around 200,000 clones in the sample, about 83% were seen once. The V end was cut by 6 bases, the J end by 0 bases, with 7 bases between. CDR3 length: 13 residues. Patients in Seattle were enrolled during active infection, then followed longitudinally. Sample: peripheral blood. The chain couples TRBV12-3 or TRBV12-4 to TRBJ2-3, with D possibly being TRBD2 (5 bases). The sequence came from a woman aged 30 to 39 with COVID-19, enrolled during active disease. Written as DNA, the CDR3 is TGTGCCAGCAGGGTAGCGAGCACAGATACGCAGTATTTT. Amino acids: CASRVASTDTQYF.